The rows below give T cell receptor beta chains drawn from one sample of a study of radiation and T cells in renal cell carcinoma. The repertoire was sequenced with immunoSEQ multiplex PCR; TCRdb's copy has only in-frame clones and lacks some. The sample holds roughly 80,000 clones; approximately 83% are singletons and the top ten take approximately 22%. This material consisted of blood, taken from a patient whose treatment included radiotherapy and nephrectomy. These receptors originate from a woman aged 50 to 60 with renal cell carcinoma. CDR3s include the opening cysteine and the closing phenylalanine or tryptophan. The D gene is left open where the match is weak. Rows may omit the clone size; those that give it use once, few, many or a size class.

cdr3_nt: TGTGCCAGTAGTATCTCCCCAAGGGCCGTCCCCTATGGCTACACCTTC
cdr3_aa: CASSISPRAVPYGYTF
j_call: TRBJ1-2
clone_size: -
v_call: TRBV19
d_call: -

cdr3_nt: TGTGCCAGCAGTTGGACAGGGGAAAACAATGAGCAGTTCTTC
cdr3_aa: CASSWTGENNEQFF
j_call: TRBJ2-1
clone_size: -
v_call: TRBV6-6
d_call: TRBD1

cdr3_nt: TGTGCCAGCAGCAGGGACAATCAGCCCCAGCATTTT
cdr3_aa: CASSRDNQPQHF
j_call: TRBJ1-5
clone_size: -
v_call: TRBV21-1
d_call: -

cdr3_nt: TGCGCCAGCCTTCGAACGACAGGGTTGGGAGGCAATCAGCCCCAGCATTTT
cdr3_aa: CASLRTTGLGGNQPQHF
j_call: TRBJ1-5
clone_size: -
v_call: TRBV4-1
d_call: TRBD1

cdr3_nt: TGTGCCAGCAGCCAAGTCGGGGGCCGGGGCGAGCAGTTCTTC
cdr3_aa: CASSQVGGRGEQFF
j_call: TRBJ2-1
clone_size: -
v_call: TRBV14
d_call: -

cdr3_nt: TGTGCCAGCAGCGTGGAGCTAAATCAGCCCCAGCATTTT
cdr3_aa: CASSVELNQPQHF
j_call: TRBJ1-5
clone_size: -
v_call: TRBV6-4
d_call: -

cdr3_nt: TGTGCCAGCAGCTTATCCCTCTCGGGAGGGCGGCGCAATGAGCAGTTCTTC
cdr3_aa: CASSLSLSGGRRNEQFF
j_call: TRBJ2-1
clone_size: -
v_call: TRBV7-2
d_call: TRBD2

cdr3_nt: TGTGCCAGCAGTTACAGTATTAATGAAAAACTGTTTTTT
cdr3_aa: CASSYSINEKLFF
j_call: TRBJ1-4
clone_size: -
v_call: TRBV28
d_call: -

cdr3_nt: TGCGCCAGCGACCCGCGGCCTAATTCAAATGAGCAGTTCTTC
cdr3_aa: CASDPRPNSNEQFF
j_call: TRBJ2-1
clone_size: -
v_call: TRBV5-1
d_call: -

cdr3_nt: TGTGCCAGCAGTTCAGCGTTTGATCAGCCCCAGCATTTT
cdr3_aa: CASSSAFDQPQHF
j_call: TRBJ1-5
clone_size: few
v_call: TRBV6-6
d_call: -

cdr3_nt: TGCGCCAGCAGCTTGGACGATACGCAGTATTTT
cdr3_aa: CASSLDDTQYF
j_call: TRBJ2-3
clone_size: once
v_call: TRBV5-1
d_call: -

cdr3_nt: TGTGCCAGCAGCTGGGGACAGGGGACTGAGCAGTTCTTC
cdr3_aa: CASSWGQGTEQFF
j_call: TRBJ2-1
clone_size: few
v_call: TRBV7-2
d_call: TRBD1

cdr3_nt: TGCGCCAGCAGCCAGGAACAAAATGATGAGCAGTTCTTC
cdr3_aa: CASSQEQNDEQFF
j_call: TRBJ2-1
clone_size: -
v_call: TRBV5-1
d_call: -

cdr3_nt: TGTGCCAGCAGCTTGGGGCCAGCGTCCAACTACGAGCAGTACTTC
cdr3_aa: CASSLGPASNYEQYF
j_call: TRBJ2-7
clone_size: few
v_call: TRBV7-2
d_call: -

cdr3_nt: TGTGCCAGCAGCCCATTGACCCGGCGCGGCTACGAGCAGTACTTC
cdr3_aa: CASSPLTRRGYEQYF
j_call: TRBJ2-7
clone_size: -
v_call: TRBV11-2
d_call: -

cdr3_nt: TGTGCCAGCAGCCCCGGACAGTACTACGAGCAGTACTTC
cdr3_aa: CASSPGQYYEQYF
j_call: TRBJ2-7
clone_size: -
v_call: TRBV6-5
d_call: -

cdr3_nt: TGTGCCAGCAGCTTAGTAGGGATTGGCAGGGAGAAAAAACTGTTTTTT
cdr3_aa: CASSLVGIGREKKLFF
j_call: TRBJ1-4
clone_size: few
v_call: TRBV7-9
d_call: -

cdr3_nt: TGTGCCAGCAGTTTAGCCAGCGGAGCTTTCTTT
cdr3_aa: CASSLASGAFF
j_call: TRBJ1-1
clone_size: -
v_call: TRBV28
d_call: -